Presented here are 26 T cell receptor beta chains from one specimen sequenced in a study of glioma-infiltrating T cells. The iRepertoire nested amplicon-rescue multiplex PCR amplified TCR alpha and beta CDR3s from RNA. MiXCR was run by TCRdb on the multiplex PCR reads, yielding one entry per CDR3 protein. This table holds 170,000 or so distinct CDR3 sequences, around 45% found once. Sequenced sample: glioma tissue, nonneoplastic brain tissue, or PBMCs (not recorded which). The origin of the receptors is a human donor with low-grade glioma or glioblastoma, undergoing nonglioma brain surgery, or in good health (not recorded which).

This clonotype was seen ten or more times. The gene calls are TRBV2 and TRBJ1-5; tentatively, D is TRBD1 (5 bases). CDR1 and CDR2 (germline): SNHLY, FYNNEI. V was shortened by 4 bases and J by 3 bases, with 7 bases between the two germline ends. The CDR3 totals 13 residues. CDR3 DNA: TGTGCCAGCAGTGCGGACACCAATCAGCCCCAGCATTTT. Amino acids: CASSADTNQPQHF. Combining the CDR3 with reference TRBV2 and TRBJ1-5 gives the whole variable domain EPEVTQTPSHQVTQMGQEVILRCVPISNHLYFYWYRQILGQKVEFLVSFYNNEISEKSEIFDDQFSVERPDGSNFTLKIRSTKLEDSAMYFCASSADTNQPQHFGDGTRLSIL.

Concerning this clonotype itself: A much larger clone differs from this one at a single base, so this may be a read error. The chain uses TRBV28 and TRBJ2-5, with 10 bases matching TRBD1. The germline CDR1 and CDR2 sequences are MDHEN and SYDVKM. The CDR3 contains 13 residues. Unmatched junction bases numbered 1, after V lost 8 bases and J lost 1 base. The CDR3 here is CASGTGAQETQYF. CDR3 DNA: TGTGCCAGCGGGACAGGGGCCCAAGAGACCCAGTACTTC.

The genes are TRBV12-3 or TRBV12-4 and TRBJ2-3; 7 nucleotides match TRBD2. The CDR3 is 14 amino acids. The J segment lost 4 bases and the V segment lost 3 bases, leaving 4 bases of the junction unmatched. CDR3 protein: CASSLGRESDTQYF. CDR3 DNA: TGTGCCAGCAGTTTGGGGCGGGAGTCAGATACGCAGTATTTT.

With regard to this clonotype: At one end the junction does not follow the germline gene, possibly because of a read error. This chain uses TRBV7-9 with TRBJ1-5; D unresolved. Germline V CDR1 and CDR2: SEHNR, FQNEAQ (reference sequence). The length of the CDR3 is 13 residues. Here the CDR3 DNA reads TGTGCCAGCAACTTAATTTTCAATCAGCCCCAGCATTTT. Amino acid sequence: CASNLIFNQPQHF.

This clonotype was observed many times. The chain employs TRBV5-1 and TRBJ2-1; 10 positions agree with TRBD1. The CDR3 is 15 residues long. The V gene's germline CDR1 is SGHRS and CDR2 YFSETQ. V lost 4 bases, J lost 10 bases, and 11 bases stayed unmatched. This CDR3 reads CASSTNSGTGDEQFF. CDR3 bases: TGCGCCAGCAGCACTAATTCCGGGACAGGGGACGAGCAGTTCTTC.

This clonotype was counted a single time. Possible read error: a much larger clone is one base away. The chain combines TRBV3-1 with TRBJ1-1, with D possibly matching TRBD1 (5 bases). The CDR3 covers 16 residues. In germline, CDR1 is LGHDT, CDR2 YNNKEL (reference sequence). This CDR3 reads CASSPRQPLMNTEASF. In DNA, the CDR3 is TGTGCCAGCAGCCCCCGACAGCCACTCATGAACACTGAAGCTTCCTTT.

This clonotype was counted many times. The rearrangement joins TRBV27 to TRBJ2-3; 7 bases are a match to TRBD2. V lost 2 bases, J lost 2 bases, and 7 bases stayed unmatched. CDR1 is MNHEY and CDR2 is SMNVEV in the germline V gene (reference sequence). This CDR3 region has 16 residues. CDR3 protein: CASSLVASGFTDTQYF. The CDR3, as DNA: TGTGCCAGCAGTTTAGTAGCTAGCGGTTTCACAGATACGCAGTATTTT.

This clonotype was counted between two and nine times. The genes are TRBV4-2 and TRBJ2-5; D is tentatively TRBD1 or TRBD2 (6 bases each). The CDR3 consists of 13 residues. Germline V gives CDR1 LGHNA, CDR2 YNFKEQ. The ends were cut back, 3 bases at V and 4 bases at J, with 9 bases in the middle. CDR3 sequence reads: CASSHEGGETQYF. The CDR3 bases are TGTGCCAGCAGCCACGAGGGGGGAGAGACCCAGTACTTC.

In its sample, this clonotype was seen many times. The chain links TRBV6-2 or TRBV6-3 to TRBJ1-1, with TRBD1 matching over 7 bases. V gave up 0 bases and J gave up 8 bases; unmatched junction bases: 6. CDR3 length equals 14 residues. Germline lookup yields CDR1 MNHEY and CDR2 SVGEGT. The CDR3 loop reads CASSYSGQTTEAFF. In DNA, the CDR3 is TGTGCCAGCAGTTACTCGGGACAGACTACAGAAGCTTTCTTT.

A word on this clonotype: One base away lies a much larger clone, so this may be a sequencing read error. The V and J genes are TRBV27 and TRBJ2-3, with 7 nucleotides matching TRBD2. Germline lookup yields CDR1 MNHEY and CDR2 SMNVEV (reference sequence). V was pared by 10 bases and J by 5 bases, with 9 bases of the junction left unmatched. The CDR3 runs 13 residues. This CDR3 reads CAISPSGGDTQYF. The CDR3, as DNA: TGTGCCATCAGCCCGTCGGGGGGAGATACGCAGTATTTT.

The chain links TRBV2 to TRBJ2-2; 12 nucleotides agree with TRBD2. The CDR3 consists of 16 residues. Germline assignment: CDR1 SNHLY and CDR2 FYNNEI. V lost 5 bases to trimming and J lost 2 bases; unmatched junction nucleotides: 3. The CDR3 loop reads CASSPTSGSNTGELFF. CDR3 nucleotides: TGTGCCAGCAGTCCGACTAGCGGGAGTAACACCGGGGAGCTGTTTTTT.

This clonotype was observed many times. The chain carries TRBV6-1 and TRBJ2-5, with TRBD2 matching 10 bases. J gave up 5 bases and V 5 bases, and 11 bases lay outside the gene matches. This CDR3 has 16 amino acids. Germline V gene data show CDR1 as MNHNS and CDR2 as SASEGT. CDR3 loop: CASSRNSGRIVETQYF. As DNA, the CDR3 is TGTGCCAGCAGTCGTAATAGCGGGAGGATTGTGGAGACCCAGTACTTC.

This clonotype came up many times. The chain links TRBV20-1 to TRBJ2-3; possibly TRBD1 or TRBD2 for D (6 bases each). CDR1 DFQATT and CDR2 SNEGSKA come from the germline V gene (reference sequence). V was pared by 3 bases and J by 2 bases, with 12 bases between. The CDR3 covers 14 residues. The CDR3 nucleotides are TGCAGTGCTAGCGGGGGCCTTCACACAGATACGCAGTATTTT. Residues: CSASGGLHTDTQYF.

Only one count was recorded for this clonotype. Lacking the conserved final phenylalanine or tryptophan, this CDR3 likely reflects a read error. The DNA is omitted, as the CDR3 cannot be located on it reliably, and the CDR3 follows TCRdb's listing. The CDR3 region is CSASGLSGTEYL. The chain recombines TRBV20-1 with TRBJ2-7; the table's D gene call, TRBD2, was not cross checked with the DNA. CDR1 DFQATT and CDR2 SNEGSKA come from the germline V gene (reference sequence). The CDR3 is 12 residues long, ends included.

This clonotype was observed at least ten times. V gene TRBV7-2 combines with J gene TRBJ2-3; no definite D call. The germline CDR1 and CDR2 sequences are SGHTA and FQGNSA. The CDR3 loop spans 14 amino acids. The V gene lost 3 bases and the J gene lost 2 bases, with 9 bases spanning the gap. The CDR3 sequence is CASSLYSSTDTQYF. The CDR3 bases are TGTGCCAGCAGCTTGTACAGCTCCACAGATACGCAGTATTTT.

On this clonotype: This may be a read error, as it is one base from a much larger clone. The DNA is omitted, as the CDR3 cannot be located on it reliably, and the CDR3 follows TCRdb's listing. The chain carries TRBV20-1 and TRBJ1-6; the table's D call, TRBD1, was not checked against the DNA. The CDR3 spans 17 residues, counting both ends. CDR1 is DFQATT and CDR2 is SNEGSKA in the germline V gene (reference sequence). This CDR3 reads CSAMVTGVWGMGSPLQF.

A word on this clonotype: A much larger clonotype is one base distant, so this may be a read error. V gene TRBV12-3 or TRBV12-4 combines with J gene TRBJ2-3; a possible D gene is TRBD1 (5 bases). The CDR3 has 23 amino acids. Trimming took 3 bases from V and 1 from J, leaving 35 bases between them. The CDR3 coding sequence is TGTGCCAGCAGTTTTTTTTCTAGGGGATTGACTCCACTGGACGTAGTGCGCACAGATACGCAGTATTTT. Its translation is CASSFFSRGLTPLDVVRTDTQYF.

J is TRBJ2-3 and V is TRBV20-1; 8 bases align to TRBD1. Germline V gene data show CDR1 as DFQATT and CDR2 as SNEGSKA (reference sequence). The V and J ends lost 8 bases and 3 bases, in that order; junction bases with no gene match: 13. The CDR3 extends over 15 amino acids. Here the CDR3 reads CSPSSRQGRTDTQYF. As DNA, the CDR3 is TGCAGTCCGAGCAGCAGACAGGGGAGGACAGATACGCAGTATTTT.

This clonotype has ten or more counts. The chain has TRBV14 and TRBJ2-6; possible D gene TRBD1, 6 bases. The CDR3 covers 17 residues. CDR1 is SGHDN and CDR2 is FVKESK in the germline V gene. Trimming cost V 3 bases and J 4 bases, with 16 bases left between them. This CDR3 is CASSHRTGFSGANVLTF. CDR3 in DNA: TGTGCCAGCAGCCACCGAACAGGGTTTAGCGGGGCCAACGTCCTGACTTTC.

The chain is built from TRBV4-1 and TRBJ2-7; D is undetermined. V lost 4 bases to trimming and J lost 3 bases, with 19 bases between them. This CDR3 contains 16 residues. Germline V CDR1 and CDR2: MGHRA, YSYEKL. CDR3 bases: TGCGCCAGCAGCCCCCCGCTTCGCCAATCCGACTACGAGCAGTACTTC. Translated: CASSPPLRQSDYEQYF.

As to this clonotype: A clone one base away is much larger, so this may be a read error. The chain uses TRBV14 and TRBJ2-1; 7 bases are a match to TRBD1. This CDR3 region has 15 residues. V dropped 8 bases and J dropped 6; count of bases not matched to a gene: 13. Germline CDR1 reads SGHDN; CDR2 reads FVKESK. The CDR3, as DNA: TGTGCCAGCTCATCAGACAGGGTCCTCTCCAATGAGCAGTTCTTC. It translates to CASSSDRVLSNEQFF.

This clonotype was seen a few times. The J gene is TRBJ2-7, the V gene TRBV28; 8 positions match TRBD2. With V trimmed by 3 bases and J by 1 base, 8 bases remained unmatched. Germline loops: CDR1 MDHEN, CDR2 SYDVKM. There are 16 residues in the CDR3. Written as DNA, the CDR3 is TGTGCCAGCAGTTTTTCCGGGAGGGCCGGGTCCTACGAGCAGTACTTC. As protein: CASSFSGRAGSYEQYF.

This clonotype was observed at least ten times. This chain joins TRBV20-1 and TRBJ2-7; possible D gene TRBD2, 6 bases. This CDR3 spans 16 amino acids. V was pared by 0 bases and J by 6 bases, with 21 bases between. Germline CDR1 is DFQATT and CDR2 is SNEGSKA (reference sequence). The CDR3 loop is CSARELGGGLTSEQYF. CDR3 DNA: TGCAGTGCTAGAGAGTTGGGGGGAGGCCTCACTAGCGAGCAGTACTTC.

On this clonotype itself: This may stem from a read error, because a much larger clone lies one nucleotide away. The gene calls are TRBV19 and TRBJ1-5; D may be TRBD1 (6 bases). The CDR3 is 16 residues long. CDR1 is LNHDA and CDR2 is SQIVND in the germline V gene (reference sequence). V lost 10 bases to trimming and J lost 6 bases, with 25 bases between them. The CDR3 nucleotides read TGTGCCATCAACCATCTAAACAGGGAGGACCGTCAGCCCCAGCATTTT. It encodes CAINHLNREDRQPQHF.

The V gene is TRBV27, the J gene TRBJ2-7; 16 bases align to TRBD2. Germline CDR1 is MNHEY and CDR2 is SMNVEV (reference sequence). The CDR3 spans 17 residues. V gave up 1 base and J gave up 5 bases; unmatched junction bases: 5. CDR3 loop: CASSLLGTSGRADEQYF. The CDR3 DNA is TGTGCCAGCAGTTTATTGGGGACTAGCGGGAGGGCTGACGAGCAGTACTTC.

This clonotype was detected many times. The chain joins TRBV28 to TRBJ2-5, with D possibly TRBD1 on 6 matching bases. There are 14 residues in the CDR3. The ends were cut back, 1 base at V and 5 bases at J, with 11 bases in the middle. CDR1 and CDR2 (germline): MDHEN, SYDVKM. The chain's CDR3 is CASSLSGTQETQYF. The CDR3 nucleotides are TGTGCCAGCAGTTTATCCGGGACACAGGAGACCCAGTACTTC.